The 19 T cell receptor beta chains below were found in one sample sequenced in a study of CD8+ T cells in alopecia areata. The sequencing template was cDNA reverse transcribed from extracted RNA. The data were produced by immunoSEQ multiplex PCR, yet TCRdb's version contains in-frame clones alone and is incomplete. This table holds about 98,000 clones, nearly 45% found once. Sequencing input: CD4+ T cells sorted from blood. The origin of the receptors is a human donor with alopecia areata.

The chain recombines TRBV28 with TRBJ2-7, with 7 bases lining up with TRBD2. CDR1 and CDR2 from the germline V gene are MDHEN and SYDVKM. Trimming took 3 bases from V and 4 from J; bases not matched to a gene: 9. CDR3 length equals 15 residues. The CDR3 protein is CASSLPRESLYEQYF. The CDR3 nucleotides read TGTGCCAGCAGTTTGCCGCGGGAGTCCCTTTACGAGCAGTACTTC.

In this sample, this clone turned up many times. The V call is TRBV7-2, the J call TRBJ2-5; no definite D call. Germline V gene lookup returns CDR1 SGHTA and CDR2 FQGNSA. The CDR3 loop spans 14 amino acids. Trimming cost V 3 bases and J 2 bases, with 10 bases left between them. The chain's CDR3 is CASSLNGLQETQYF. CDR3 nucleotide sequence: TGTGCCAGCAGCTTGAATGGTCTACAAGAGACCCAGTACTTC.

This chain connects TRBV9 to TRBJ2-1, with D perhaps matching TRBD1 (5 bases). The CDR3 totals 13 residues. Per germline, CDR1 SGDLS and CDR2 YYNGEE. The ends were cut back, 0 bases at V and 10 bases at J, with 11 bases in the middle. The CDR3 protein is CASSVGGRSEQFF. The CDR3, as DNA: TGTGCCAGCAGCGTAGGGGGCAGAAGCGAGCAGTTCTTC.

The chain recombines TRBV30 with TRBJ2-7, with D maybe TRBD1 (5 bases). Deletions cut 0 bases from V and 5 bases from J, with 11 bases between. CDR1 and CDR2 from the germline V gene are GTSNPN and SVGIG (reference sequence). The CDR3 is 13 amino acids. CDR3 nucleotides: TGTGCCTGGAGTGTAGGGGCCACCCACGAGCAGTACTTC. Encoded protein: CAWSVGATHEQYF.

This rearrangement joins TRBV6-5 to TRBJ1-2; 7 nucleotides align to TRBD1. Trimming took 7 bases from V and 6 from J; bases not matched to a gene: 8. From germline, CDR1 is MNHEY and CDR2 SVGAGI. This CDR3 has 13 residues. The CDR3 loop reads CASKKTGRDGYTF. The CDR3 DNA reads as TGTGCCAGCAAAAAGACAGGGAGGGATGGCTACACCTTC.

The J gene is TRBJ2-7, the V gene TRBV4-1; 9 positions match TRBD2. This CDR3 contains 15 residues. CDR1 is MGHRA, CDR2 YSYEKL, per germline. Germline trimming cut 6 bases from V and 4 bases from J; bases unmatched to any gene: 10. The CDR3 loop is CASSFQAGGGYEQYF. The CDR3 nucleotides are TGCGCCAGCAGTTTTCAAGCGGGGGGCGGTTACGAGCAGTACTTC.

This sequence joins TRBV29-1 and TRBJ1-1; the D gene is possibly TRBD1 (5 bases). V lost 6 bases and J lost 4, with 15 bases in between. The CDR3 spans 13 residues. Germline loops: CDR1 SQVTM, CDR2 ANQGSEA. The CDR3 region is CSVRDAISTEAFF. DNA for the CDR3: TGCAGCGTCCGGGACGCTATTAGCACTGAAGCTTTCTTT.

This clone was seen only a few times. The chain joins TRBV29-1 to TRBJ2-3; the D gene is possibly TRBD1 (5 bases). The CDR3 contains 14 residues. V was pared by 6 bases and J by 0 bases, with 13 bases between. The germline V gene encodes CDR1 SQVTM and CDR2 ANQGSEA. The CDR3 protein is CSVGRAYSTDTQYF. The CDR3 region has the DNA TGCAGCGTGGGGCGTGCGTACAGCACAGATACGCAGTATTTT.

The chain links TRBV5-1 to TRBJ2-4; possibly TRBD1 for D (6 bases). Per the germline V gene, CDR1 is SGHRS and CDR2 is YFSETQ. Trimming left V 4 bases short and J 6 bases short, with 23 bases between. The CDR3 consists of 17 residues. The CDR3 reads CASSPSSTGRYLNIQYF. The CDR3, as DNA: TGCGCCAGCAGCCCATCTTCGACAGGTAGATACTTAAACATTCAGTACTTC. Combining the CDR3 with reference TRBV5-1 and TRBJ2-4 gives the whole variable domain KAGVTQTPRYLIKTRGQQVTLSCSPISGHRSVSWYQQTPGQGLQFLFEYFSETQRNKGNFPGRFSGRQFSNSRSEMNVSTLELGDSALYLCASSPSSTGRYLNIQYFGAGTRLSVL.

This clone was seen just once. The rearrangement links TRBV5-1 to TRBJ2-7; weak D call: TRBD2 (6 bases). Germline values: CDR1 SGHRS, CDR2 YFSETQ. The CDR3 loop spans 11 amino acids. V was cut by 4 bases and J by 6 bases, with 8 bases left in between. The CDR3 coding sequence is TGCGCCAGCAGCGGGGGGACCGAGCAGTACTTC. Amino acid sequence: CASSGGTEQYF.

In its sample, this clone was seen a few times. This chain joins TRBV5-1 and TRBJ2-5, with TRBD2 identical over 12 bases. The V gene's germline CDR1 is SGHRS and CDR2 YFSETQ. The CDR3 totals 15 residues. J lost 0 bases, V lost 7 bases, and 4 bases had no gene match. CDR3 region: CASQGLAGYQETQYF. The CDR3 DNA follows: TGCGCCAGCCAAGGACTAGCGGGGTACCAAGAGACCCAGTACTTC.

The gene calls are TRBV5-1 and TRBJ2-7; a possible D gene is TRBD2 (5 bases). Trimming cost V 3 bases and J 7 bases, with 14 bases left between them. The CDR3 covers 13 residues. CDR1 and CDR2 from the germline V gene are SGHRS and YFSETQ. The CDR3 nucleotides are TGCGCCAGCAGCTCCCCGGTCGGGGAAGAGCAGTACTTC. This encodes CASSSPVGEEQYF.

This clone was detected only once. CDR3 protein: CASSLPSRGSGSGANVLTF. The CDR3 DNA follows: TGCGCCAGCAGCTTACCCTCCCGAGGGTCAGGCTCTGGGGCCAACGTCCTGACTTTC. The V call is TRBV5-1, the J call TRBJ2-6; tentative D call: TRBD2 (5 bases). Trimming left V 2 bases short and J 0 bases short, with 18 bases between. CDR1 is SGHRS, CDR2 YFSETQ, per germline. The CDR3 consists of 19 residues.

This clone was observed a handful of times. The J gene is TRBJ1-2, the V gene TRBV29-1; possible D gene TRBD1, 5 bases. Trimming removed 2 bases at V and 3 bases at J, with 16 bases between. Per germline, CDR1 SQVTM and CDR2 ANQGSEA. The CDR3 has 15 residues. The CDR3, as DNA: TGCAGCGTTGAACGAGGGGCAGGATGGGACTATGGCTACACCTTC. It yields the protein CSVERGAGWDYGYTF.

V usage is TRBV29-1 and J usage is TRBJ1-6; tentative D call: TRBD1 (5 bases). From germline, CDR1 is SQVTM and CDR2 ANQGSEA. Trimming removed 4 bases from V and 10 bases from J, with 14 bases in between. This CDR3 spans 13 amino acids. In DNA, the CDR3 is TGCAGCGTTGGGACAAGCCTTGGGTCACCCCTCCACTTT. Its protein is CSVGTSLGSPLHF.

The DNA of the CDR3 is TGTGCCAGCAGTTTGGGTGGGGACATTCAGTACTTC. It translates to CASSLGGDIQYF. The rearrangement joins TRBV28 to TRBJ2-4; no clear D gene. Germline CDR1 MDHEN, CDR2 SYDVKM. Trimming removed 3 bases at V and 8 bases at J, with 8 bases between. The CDR3 totals 12 residues.

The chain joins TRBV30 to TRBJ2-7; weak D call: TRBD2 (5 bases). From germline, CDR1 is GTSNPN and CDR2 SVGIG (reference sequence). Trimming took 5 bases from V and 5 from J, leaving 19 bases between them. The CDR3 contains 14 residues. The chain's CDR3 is CAWGVGGIKDEQYF. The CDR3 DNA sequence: TGTGCCTGGGGGGTCGGAGGTATAAAGGACGAGCAGTACTTC.

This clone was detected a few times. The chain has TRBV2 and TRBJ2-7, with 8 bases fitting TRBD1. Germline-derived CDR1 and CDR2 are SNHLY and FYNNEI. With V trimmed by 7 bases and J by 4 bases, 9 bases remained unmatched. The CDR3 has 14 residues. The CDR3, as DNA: TGTGCCAGCACCGATCAGGGGGCAGGTTACGAGCAGTACTTC. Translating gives CASTDQGAGYEQYF.

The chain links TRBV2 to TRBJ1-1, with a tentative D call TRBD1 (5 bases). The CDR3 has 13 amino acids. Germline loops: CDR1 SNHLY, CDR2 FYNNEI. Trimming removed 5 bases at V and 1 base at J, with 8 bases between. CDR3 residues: CASSLGQNTEAFF. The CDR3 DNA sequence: TGTGCCAGCAGTTTAGGACAGAACACTGAAGCTTTCTTT. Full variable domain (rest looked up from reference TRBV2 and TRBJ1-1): EPEVTQTPSHQVTQMGQEVILRCVPISNHLYFYWYRQILGQKVEFLVSFYNNEISEKSEIFDDQFSVERPDGSNFTLKIRSTKLEDSAMYFCASSLGQNTEAFFGQGTRLTVV.